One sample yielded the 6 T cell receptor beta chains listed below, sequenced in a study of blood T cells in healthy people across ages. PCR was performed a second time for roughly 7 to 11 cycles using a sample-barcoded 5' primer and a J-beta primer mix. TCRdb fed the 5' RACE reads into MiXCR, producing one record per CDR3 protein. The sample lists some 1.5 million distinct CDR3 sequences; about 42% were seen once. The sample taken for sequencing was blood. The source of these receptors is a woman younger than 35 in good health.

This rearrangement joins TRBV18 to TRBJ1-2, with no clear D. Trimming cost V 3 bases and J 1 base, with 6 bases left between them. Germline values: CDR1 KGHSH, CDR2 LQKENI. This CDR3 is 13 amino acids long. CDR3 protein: CASSPPVNYGYTF. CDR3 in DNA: TGTGCCAGCTCACCGCCGGTTAACTATGGCTACACCTTC. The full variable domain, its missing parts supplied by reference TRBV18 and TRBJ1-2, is NAGVMQNPRHLVRRRGQEARLRCSPMKGHSHVYWYRQLPEEGLKFMVYLQKENIIDESGMPKERFSAEFPKEGPSILRIQQVVRGDSAAYFCASSPPVNYGYTFGSGTRLTVV.

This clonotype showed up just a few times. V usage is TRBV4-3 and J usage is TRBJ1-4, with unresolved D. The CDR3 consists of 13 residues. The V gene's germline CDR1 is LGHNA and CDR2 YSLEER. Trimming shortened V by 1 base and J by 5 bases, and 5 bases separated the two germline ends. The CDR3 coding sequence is TGCGCCAGCAGCCAAGGCGCGAATGAAAAACTGTTTTTT. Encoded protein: CASSQGANEKLFF.

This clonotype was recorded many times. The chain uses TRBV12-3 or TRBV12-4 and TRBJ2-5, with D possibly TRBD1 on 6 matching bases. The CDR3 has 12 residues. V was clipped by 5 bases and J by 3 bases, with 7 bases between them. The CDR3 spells CASSRTEETQYF. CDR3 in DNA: TGTGCCAGCAGTAGGACAGAAGAGACCCAGTACTTC.

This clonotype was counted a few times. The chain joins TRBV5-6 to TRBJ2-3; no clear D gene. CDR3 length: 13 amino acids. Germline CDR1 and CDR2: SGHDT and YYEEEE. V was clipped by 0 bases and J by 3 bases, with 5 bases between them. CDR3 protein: CASSLEWTDTQYF. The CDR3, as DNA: TGTGCCAGCAGCTTGGAATGGACAGATACGCAGTATTTT.

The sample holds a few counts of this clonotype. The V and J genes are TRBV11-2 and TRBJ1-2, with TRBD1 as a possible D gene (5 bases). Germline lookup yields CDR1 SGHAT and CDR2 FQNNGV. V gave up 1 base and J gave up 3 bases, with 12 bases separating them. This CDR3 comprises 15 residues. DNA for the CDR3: TGTGCCAGCAGCTTAGTAATGACAGATTACTATGGCTACACCTTC. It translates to CASSLVMTDYYGYTF.

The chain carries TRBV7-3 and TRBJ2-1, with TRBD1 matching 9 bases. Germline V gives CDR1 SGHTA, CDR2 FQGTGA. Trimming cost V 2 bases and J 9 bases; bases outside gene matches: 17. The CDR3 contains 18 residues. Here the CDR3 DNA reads TGTGCCAGCAGCTTATACCCAGGGACGCGACAGGGGGGCACTGAGCAGTTCTTC. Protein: CASSLYPGTRQGGTEQFF.